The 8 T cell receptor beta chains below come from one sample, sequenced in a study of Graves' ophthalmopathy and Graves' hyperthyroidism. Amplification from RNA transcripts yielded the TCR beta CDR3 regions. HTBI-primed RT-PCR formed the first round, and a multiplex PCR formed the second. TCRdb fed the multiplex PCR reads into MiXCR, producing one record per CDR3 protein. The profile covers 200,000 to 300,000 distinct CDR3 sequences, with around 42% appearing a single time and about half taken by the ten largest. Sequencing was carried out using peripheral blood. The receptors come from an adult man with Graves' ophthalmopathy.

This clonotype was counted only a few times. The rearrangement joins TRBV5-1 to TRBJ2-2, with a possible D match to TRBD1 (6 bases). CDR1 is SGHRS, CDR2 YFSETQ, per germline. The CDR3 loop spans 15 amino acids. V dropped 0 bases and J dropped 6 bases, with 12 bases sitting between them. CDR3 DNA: TGCGCCAGCAGCTTGGAATCAGGGGTCGCCGGGGAGCTGTTTTTT. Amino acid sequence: CASSLESGVAGELFF.

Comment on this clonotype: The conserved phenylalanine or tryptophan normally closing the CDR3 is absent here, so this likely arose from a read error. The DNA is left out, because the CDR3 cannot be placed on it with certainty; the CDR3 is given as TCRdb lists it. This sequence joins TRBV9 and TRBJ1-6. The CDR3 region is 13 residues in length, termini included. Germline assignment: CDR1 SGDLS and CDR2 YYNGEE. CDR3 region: CASSATLGEGIRS.

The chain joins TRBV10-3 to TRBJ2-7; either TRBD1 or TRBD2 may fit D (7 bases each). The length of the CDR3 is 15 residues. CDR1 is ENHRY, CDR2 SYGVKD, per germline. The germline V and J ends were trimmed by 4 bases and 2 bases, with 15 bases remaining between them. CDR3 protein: CAISGLGRGPYEQYF. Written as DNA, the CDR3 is TGTGCCATCAGTGGGTTAGGGAGGGGGCCCTACGAGCAGTACTTC.

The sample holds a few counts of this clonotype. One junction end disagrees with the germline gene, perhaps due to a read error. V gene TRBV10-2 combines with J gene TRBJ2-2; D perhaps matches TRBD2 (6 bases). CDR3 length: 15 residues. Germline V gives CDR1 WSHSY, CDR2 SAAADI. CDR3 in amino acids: CASSVMGGNTGELFF. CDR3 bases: TGTGCCAGCAGTGTAATGGGAGGGAACACCGGGGAGCTGTTTTTT.

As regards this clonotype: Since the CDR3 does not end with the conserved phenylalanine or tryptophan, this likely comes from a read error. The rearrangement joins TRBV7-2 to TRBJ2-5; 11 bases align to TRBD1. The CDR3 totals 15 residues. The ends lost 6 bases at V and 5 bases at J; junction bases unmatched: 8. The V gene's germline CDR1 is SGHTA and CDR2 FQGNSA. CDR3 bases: TGTGCCAGCAGGTCAAGGACAGGGGGCAGGGAGACCCAGTACGTC. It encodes CASRSRTGGRETQYV.

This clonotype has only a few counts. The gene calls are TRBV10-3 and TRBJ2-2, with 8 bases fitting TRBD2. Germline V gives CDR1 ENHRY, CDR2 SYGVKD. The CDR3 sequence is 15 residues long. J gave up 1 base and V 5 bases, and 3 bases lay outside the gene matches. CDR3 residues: CAISPGGGNTGELFF. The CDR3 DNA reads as TGTGCCATCAGTCCGGGAGGGGGGAACACCGGGGAGCTGTTTTTT.

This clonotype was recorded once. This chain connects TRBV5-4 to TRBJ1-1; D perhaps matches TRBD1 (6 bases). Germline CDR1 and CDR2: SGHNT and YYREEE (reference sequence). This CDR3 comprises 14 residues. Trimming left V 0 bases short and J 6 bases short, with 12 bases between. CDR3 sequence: CASSLALGAAEAFF. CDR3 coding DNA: TGTGCCAGCAGCTTGGCATTGGGGGCCGCTGAAGCTTTCTTT.

The CDR3 DNA follows: TGTGCCATCCAGGACAGGGGACCATACGAGCAGTACTTC. Translation gives CAIQDRGPYEQYF. This chain joins TRBV10-3 and TRBJ2-7; 9 bases match TRBD1. Germline V gene sequence: CDR1 ENHRY, CDR2 SYGVKD. The V gene end was trimmed by 8 bases and the J gene end by 4 bases; junction bases not matched to a gene: 6. This CDR3 has 13 residues.